One and the same sample provided the 13 T cell receptor beta chains below, sequenced in a study of OX40 agonist ivuxolimab in advanced cancers. Library preparation employed the immunoSEQ multiplex PCR assay. What TCRdb holds here is the immuneACCESS table cut down to in-frame rearrangements. Part of the clones is not present; checked against another copy, under half of the missing clones reflect an unresolved V gene, and the others are unexplained. This sample lists around 76,000 clones; about 89% were detected once. 9% to 10% of the sample is taken by the ten largest. The sequences come from CD4+ or CD8+ T cells sorted from blood, collected in a trial of the OX40 agonist ivuxolimab. The receptors stem from an adult with an advanced solid tumor such as melanoma, head and neck, liver or kidney cancer.

The chain combines TRBV19 with TRBJ1-4, with D perhaps matching TRBD1 (5 bases). The CDR3 runs 16 residues. V was cut by 1 base and J by 8 bases, with 17 bases left in between. Looked up from germline, CDR1 is LNHDA and CDR2 is SQIVND (reference sequence). In nucleotides, the CDR3 is TGTGCCAGTAGTATAGGTGCCGGGACCCGGGGGGAAAAACTGTTTTTT. Its translation: CASSIGAGTRGEKLFF.

V usage is TRBV5-1 and J usage is TRBJ2-2; the match to TRBD1 covers 9 bases. Germline CDR1 and CDR2: SGHRS and YFSETQ. CDR3 length equals 16 residues. Losses at the gene ends were 4 bases for V and 4 bases for J; bases not matched to a gene: 8. CDR3 in amino acids: CASSLGQGIVTGELFF. DNA for the CDR3: TGCGCCAGCAGCCTAGGACAGGGGATAGTCACCGGGGAGCTGTTTTTT.

The chain employs TRBV6-6 and TRBJ1-1; D call uncertain. Germline loops: CDR1 MNHNY, CDR2 SVGAGI (reference sequence). This CDR3 has 15 residues. The V and J ends lost 0 bases and 2 bases respectively, with 10 bases between them. The DNA for the CDR3 is TGTGCCAGCAGTTACTCGGACGGGATTAACACTGAAGCTTTCTTT. This gives the protein CASSYSDGINTEAFF.

This clone was seen a handful of times. The chain uses TRBV9 and TRBJ1-1, with D unclear. V dropped 0 bases and J dropped 0 bases, with 6 bases sitting between them. From germline, CDR1 is SGDLS and CDR2 YYNGEE. The CDR3 spans 14 residues. CDR3 loop: CASSVEAVNTEAFF. CDR3 sequence (DNA): TGTGCCAGCAGCGTAGAGGCGGTGAACACTGAAGCTTTCTTT.

The gene calls are TRBV19 and TRBJ1-2; D gene ambiguous. Looked up from germline, CDR1 is LNHDA and CDR2 is SQIVND (reference sequence). This CDR3 is 15 amino acids long. V gave up 0 bases and J gave up 2 bases, with 10 bases separating them. CDR3 bases: TGTGCCAGTAGTATAGATCGGGTTACAAACTATGGCTACACCTTC. Translated, it gives CASSIDRVTNYGYTF.

The gene calls are TRBV13 and TRBJ2-5; 11 nucleotides match TRBD2. The CDR3 contains 19 residues. Germline CDR1 PRHDT, CDR2 FYEKMQ (reference sequence). V dropped 5 bases and J dropped 2; count of bases not matched to a gene: 16. The CDR3 DNA is TGTGCCAGCAGCCGACTGGTTTCACGGACTAGCGGGTTACAAGAGACCCAGTACTTC. Translation gives CASSRLVSRTSGLQETQYF.

The chain recombines TRBV5-1 with TRBJ2-5; the match to TRBD1 covers 7 bases. Trimming removed 4 bases from V and 2 bases from J; junction bases left unmatched: 5. Germline assignment: CDR1 SGHRS and CDR2 YFSETQ. The CDR3 spans 14 residues. The CDR3 sequence: CASSLLGQQETQYF. The CDR3 bases are TGCGCCAGCAGCCTCCTGGGACAGCAAGAGACCCAGTACTTC.

This clone was recorded once. The chain employs TRBV7-3 and TRBJ2-1; 10 nucleotides line up with TRBD1. The CDR3 loop spans 16 amino acids. V trimming: 3 bases; J trimming: 7 bases; junction bases outside the gene matches: 9. Germline-derived CDR1 and CDR2 are SGHTA and FQGTGA. CDR3 region: CASSFSGQGRRNEQFF. The CDR3 DNA follows: TGTGCCAGCAGCTTCTCGGGACAGGGGCGTCGAAATGAGCAGTTCTTC.

This sequence joins TRBV28 and TRBJ1-4, with a weak D call TRBD1 (6 bases). V gave up 3 bases and J gave up 0 bases, with 20 bases separating them. From germline, CDR1 is MDHEN and CDR2 SYDVKM. This CDR3 has 19 residues. The CDR3, as DNA: TGTGCCAGCAGTTTTTGGGGCAGGGGAGTGCGGGCAACTAATGAAAAACTGTTTTTT. It translates to CASSFWGRGVRATNEKLFF.

In this sample, this clone turned up once. This chain uses TRBV5-1 with TRBJ1-6; TRBD1 is a possible D gene (6 bases). Germline CDR1 and CDR2: SGHRS and YFSETQ. V lost 2 bases to trimming and J lost 5 bases, with 8 bases between them. This CDR3 is built from 14 residues. CDR3 nucleotide sequence: TGCGCCAGCAGCTTCTCAGGGGATAATTCACCCCTCCACTTT. This encodes CASSFSGDNSPLHF.

The CDR3 DNA is TGTGCCAGCAGCTTAGCGTCCGGACAGGGGGTATACGAGCAGTACTTC. It specifies CASSLASGQGVYEQYF. V gene TRBV7-2 combines with J gene TRBJ2-7, with 10 nucleotides matching TRBD1. V lost 0 bases to trimming and J lost 4 bases; unmatched junction nucleotides: 6. CDR3 length: 16 amino acids. Germline assignment: CDR1 SGHTA and CDR2 FQGNSA.

This chain links TRBV11-3 with TRBJ2-1; D is perhaps TRBD1 or TRBD2 (6 bases each). The length of the CDR3 is 16 residues. Trimming removed 5 bases from V and 2 bases from J, with 16 bases in between. Germline lookup yields CDR1 SGHNT and CDR2 YENEEA. CDR3 sequence (DNA): TGTGCCAGCAGCAAAATGGGGGGCGGCCCCTACAATGAGCAGTTCTTC. Its protein is CASSKMGGGPYNEQFF.

This clone was counted between two and nine times. CDR3 protein: CASSSGQPQHF. CDR3 DNA: TGTGCCAGCTCATCCGGGCAGCCCCAGCATTTT. V gene TRBV6-6 combines with J gene TRBJ1-5, with D unclear. The CDR3 covers 11 residues. The germline gives CDR1 MNHNY, CDR2 SVGAGI (reference sequence). V shed 8 bases and J shed 7 bases, with 9 bases lying between them.